A single T cell receptor beta chain is shown here with its context. Its antigen is currently not known. No base quality values were provided; no much bigger clone lies one nucleotide off. V trim: 3 bases; J trim: 5 bases; unmatched bases: 0. Sequences KGHDR (CDR1) and SFDVKD (CDR2) are obtained from the germline V gene. Including the terminal cysteine and phenylalanine, the CDR3 comprises 14 residues. Just CDR3 DNA is preserved here, 42 bases in frame from base 1. One collaborating source in Seattle enrolled patients while the patients were actively infected and followed the patients over time throughout the course of disease. Each collaborating institution followed its own protocols to collect whole blood in K2EDTA tubes. For TCRbeta analysis, collaborator samples were shipped as frozen whole blood, as isolated PBMCs, or as DNA extracted from either sample type. TCRbeta CDR3 regions were amplified from genomic DNA using the immunoSEQ Assay, a bias-controlled multiplex PCR. In the source study's methods: The number of nucleated cells in each sample was estimated by amplification of reference gene primers within the assay. To quantify the absolute abundance of each unique TCRbeta CDR3 rearrangement, sequence reads were collapsed and filtered. For each sample, productive Simpson clonality was calculated by taking the square root of Simpson's diversity index across productive rearrangements. Not all clones reach the TCRdb copy of this immuneACCESS table, which keeps in-frame sequences only. Checked studies attribute under half of the gap to unresolved V genes and leave the rest unexplained. V, J and clone size reflect that table, while D and trimming were determined from the DNA. The sample records around 190,000 clones, 70% to 90% of which are singletons. The ten largest account for 18% of the sample.

This record comes from a study of blood T cell repertoires in COVID-19 (dated by TCRdb to 2018 to 2020). Describing the broader study: Samples from collaborators originated in the United States, Italy and Spain and spanned both the acute and convalescent phases of COVID-19. The material from the prospective study consisted of cDNA or gDNA derived from T cells, B-cell-depleted T cells, or PBMCs. Deeply sampled blood TCRbeta repertoires from subjects exposed to, actively infected with, or recovered from COVID-19 were included in the dataset. The repertoires were released in a freely available public database intended as a resource for research on the immune response to SARS-CoV-2. The samples were drawn from two sources: the first 160 participants of the ongoing ImmuneRACE study, and some 1,300 subjects contributed by 6 global collaborators. Nearly every sample came with metadata listing a de-identified subject ID, COVID-19 status, age in years and sex. Where available, HLA class I and class II types were obtained from metadata supplied by the sample provider rather than from assay-based typing. Points the paper makes about the study in general: The amount of clinical and demographic metadata varied by source and participant and was provided uncurated.

This receptor chain uses TRBV24-1 and TRBJ2-1; TRBD2 aligns with 10 central bases. The receptor's source is a man aged 45-60 years with COVID-19, enrolled during active disease. Material for sequencing was peripheral blood. For the CDR3, the sequence is CATSDSGRDNEQFF. In nucleotide form, the sequence is TGTGCCACCAGTGATAGCGGGAGGGACAATGAGCAGTTCTTC.